This paragraph reports one T cell receptor (beta chain). The target antigen is unknown. The sample belongs to a study of neurological immune-mediated disorders. Findings and caveats of the study: When repertoires were grouped phylogenetically, those of 18 of 34 multiple sclerosis patients fell into one related-CDR3 cluster, a possible signature.

MiXCR, applied by TCRdb to the 5' RACE reads, yields one record per CDR3 protein. Among 50,000 to 55,000 distinct CDR3 sequences, more than 3.5% were seen once, and the ten largest hold over 5.5%. The CDR3 spans 14 residues. V was trimmed by 6 bases and J by 1 base, leaving 12 bases between them. The source material was PBMCs. The J gene is TRBJ1-1, the V gene TRBV12-3 or TRBV12-4; D perhaps matches TRBD1 (6 bases). The receptor's source is a man aged 55 to 70 with multiple sclerosis. The CDR3: CASSGQLWNTEAFF. CDR3 nucleotides: TGTGCCAGCAGCGGACAGCTCTGGAACACTGAAGCTTTCTTT.